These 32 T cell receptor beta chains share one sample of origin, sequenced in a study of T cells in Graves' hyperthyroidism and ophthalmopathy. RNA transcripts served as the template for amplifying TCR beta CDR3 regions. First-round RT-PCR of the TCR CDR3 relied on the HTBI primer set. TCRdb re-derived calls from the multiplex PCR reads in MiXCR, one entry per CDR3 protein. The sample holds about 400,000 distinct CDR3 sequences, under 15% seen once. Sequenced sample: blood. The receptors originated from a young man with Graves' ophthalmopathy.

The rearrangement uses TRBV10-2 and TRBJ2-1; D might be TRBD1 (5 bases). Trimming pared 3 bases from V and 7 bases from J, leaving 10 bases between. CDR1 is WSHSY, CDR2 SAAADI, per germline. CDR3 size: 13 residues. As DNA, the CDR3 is TGCGCCAGCAGTGATCAGGCAGGGAATGAGCAGTTCTTC. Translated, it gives CASSDQAGNEQFF.

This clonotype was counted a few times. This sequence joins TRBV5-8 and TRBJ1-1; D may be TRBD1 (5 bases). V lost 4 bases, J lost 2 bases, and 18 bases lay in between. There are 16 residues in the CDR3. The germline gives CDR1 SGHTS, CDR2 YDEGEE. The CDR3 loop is CASSNPTVPLNTEAFF. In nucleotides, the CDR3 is TGTGCCAGCAGCAACCCGACAGTCCCGCTAAACACTGAAGCTTTCTTT.

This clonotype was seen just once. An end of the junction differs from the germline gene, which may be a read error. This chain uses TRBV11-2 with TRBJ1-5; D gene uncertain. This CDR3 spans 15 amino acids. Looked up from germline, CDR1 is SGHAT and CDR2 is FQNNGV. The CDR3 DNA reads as TGCGCCAGCAGCCAAGAACCCCCTGGAGGTCAGCCCCAGCATTTT. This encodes CASSQEPPGGQPQHF.

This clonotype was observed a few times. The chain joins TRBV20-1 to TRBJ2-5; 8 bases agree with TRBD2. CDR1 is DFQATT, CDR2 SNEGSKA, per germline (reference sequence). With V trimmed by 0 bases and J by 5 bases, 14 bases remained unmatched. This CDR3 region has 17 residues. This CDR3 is CSARDPLMAGGGETQYF. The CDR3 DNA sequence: TGCAGTGCTAGAGATCCCCTAATGGCGGGGGGCGGGGAGACCCAGTACTTC.

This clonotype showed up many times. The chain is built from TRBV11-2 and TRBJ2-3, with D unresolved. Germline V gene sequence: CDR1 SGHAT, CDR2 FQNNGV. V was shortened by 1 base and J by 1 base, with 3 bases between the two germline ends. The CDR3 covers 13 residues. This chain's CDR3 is CASSLAGTDTQYF. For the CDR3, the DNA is TGTGCCAGCAGCTTAGCGGGCACAGATACGCAGTATTTT.

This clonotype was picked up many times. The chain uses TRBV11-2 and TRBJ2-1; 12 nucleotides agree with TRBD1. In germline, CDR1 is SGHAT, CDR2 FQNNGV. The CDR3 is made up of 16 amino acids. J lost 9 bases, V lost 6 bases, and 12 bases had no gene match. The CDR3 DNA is TGTGCCAGCAGGCTCCCCGGGACAGGGGGCTCGGGTGAGCAGTTCTTC. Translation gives CASRLPGTGGSGEQFF.

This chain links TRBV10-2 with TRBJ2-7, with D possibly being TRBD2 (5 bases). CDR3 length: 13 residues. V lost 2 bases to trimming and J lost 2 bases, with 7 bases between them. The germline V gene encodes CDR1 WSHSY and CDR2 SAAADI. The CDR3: CASSERRAYEQYF. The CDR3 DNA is TGCGCCAGCAGTGAGAGGCGGGCCTACGAGCAGTACTTC.

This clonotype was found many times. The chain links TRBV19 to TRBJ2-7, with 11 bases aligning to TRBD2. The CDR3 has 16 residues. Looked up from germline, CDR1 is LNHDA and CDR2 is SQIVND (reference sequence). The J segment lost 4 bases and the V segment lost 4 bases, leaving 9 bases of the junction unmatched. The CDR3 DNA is TGTGCCAGTAGTACCAGAACCGGGACTAGCGGATACGAGCAGTACTTC. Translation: CASSTRTGTSGYEQYF.

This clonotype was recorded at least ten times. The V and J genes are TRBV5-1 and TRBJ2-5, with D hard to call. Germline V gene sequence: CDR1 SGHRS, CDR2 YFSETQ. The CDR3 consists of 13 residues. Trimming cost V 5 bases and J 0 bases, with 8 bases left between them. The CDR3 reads CASRRPNQETQYF. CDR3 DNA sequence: TGCGCCAGCAGAAGACCAAACCAAGAGACCCAGTACTTC.

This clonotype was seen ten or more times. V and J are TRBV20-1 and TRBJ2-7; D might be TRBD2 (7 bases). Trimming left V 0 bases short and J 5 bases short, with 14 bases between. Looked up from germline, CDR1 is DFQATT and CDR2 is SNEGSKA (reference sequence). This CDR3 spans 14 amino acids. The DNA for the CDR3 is TGCAGTGCTAGAGATCAGGGGAGGGGCAACGAGCAGTACTTC. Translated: CSARDQGRGNEQYF.

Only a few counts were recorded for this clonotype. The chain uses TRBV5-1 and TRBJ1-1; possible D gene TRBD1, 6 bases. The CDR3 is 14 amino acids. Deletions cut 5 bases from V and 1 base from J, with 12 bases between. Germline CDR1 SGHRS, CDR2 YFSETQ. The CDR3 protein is CASRLGGGNTEAFF. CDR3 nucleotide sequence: TGCGCCAGCAGGTTAGGGGGGGGGAACACTGAAGCTTTCTTT.

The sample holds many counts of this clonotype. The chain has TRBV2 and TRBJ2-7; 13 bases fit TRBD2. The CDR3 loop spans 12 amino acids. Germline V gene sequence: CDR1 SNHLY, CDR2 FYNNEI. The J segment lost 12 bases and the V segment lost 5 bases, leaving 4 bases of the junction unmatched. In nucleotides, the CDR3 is TGTGCCAGCAGTTGGACTAGCGGGAGTTGGTACTTC. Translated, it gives CASSWTSGSWYF. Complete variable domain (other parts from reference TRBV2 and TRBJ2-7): EPEVTQTPSHQVTQMGQEVILRCVPISNHLYFYWYRQILGQKVEFLVSFYNNEISEKSEIFDDQFSVERPDGSNFTLKIRSTKLEDSAMYFCASSWTSGSWYFGPGTRLTVT.

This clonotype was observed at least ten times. The CDR3 region has the DNA TGTGCCATCAGTGATATAGCGGGAGGGCTTAAAGCCAAAAACATTCAGTACTTC. As protein: CAISDIAGGLKAKNIQYF. The V gene is TRBV10-3, the J gene TRBJ2-4, with TRBD2 matching over 11 bases. The CDR3 totals 18 residues. V lost 3 bases, J lost 0 bases, and 7 bases stayed unmatched. The germline gives CDR1 ENHRY, CDR2 SYGVKD.

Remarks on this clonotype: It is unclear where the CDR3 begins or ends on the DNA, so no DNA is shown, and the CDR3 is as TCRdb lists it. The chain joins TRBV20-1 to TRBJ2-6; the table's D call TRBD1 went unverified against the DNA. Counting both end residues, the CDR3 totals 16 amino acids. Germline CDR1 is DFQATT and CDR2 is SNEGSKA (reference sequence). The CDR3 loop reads CSGLPHWGSGANVPTF.

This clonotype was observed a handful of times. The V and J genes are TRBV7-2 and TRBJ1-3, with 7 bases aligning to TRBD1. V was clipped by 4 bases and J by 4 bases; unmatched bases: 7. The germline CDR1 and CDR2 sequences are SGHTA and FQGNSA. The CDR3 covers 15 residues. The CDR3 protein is CASSSRQGRGNTIYF. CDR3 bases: TGTGCCAGCAGCTCCCGACAGGGAAGAGGAAACACCATATATTTT.

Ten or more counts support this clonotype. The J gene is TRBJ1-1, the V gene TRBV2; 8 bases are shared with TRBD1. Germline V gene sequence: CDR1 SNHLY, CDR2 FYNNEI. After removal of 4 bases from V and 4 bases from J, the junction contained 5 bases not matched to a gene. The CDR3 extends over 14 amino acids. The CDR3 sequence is CASSGQGQGTEAFF. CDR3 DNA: TGTGCCAGCAGTGGCCAAGGACAGGGCACTGAAGCTTTCTTT.

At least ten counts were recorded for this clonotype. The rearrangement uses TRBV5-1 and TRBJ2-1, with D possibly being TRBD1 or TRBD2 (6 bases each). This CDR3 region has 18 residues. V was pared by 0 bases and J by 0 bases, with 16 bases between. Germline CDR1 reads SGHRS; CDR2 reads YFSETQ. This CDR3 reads CASSLAIGGTTSYNEQFF. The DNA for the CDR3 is TGCGCCAGCAGCTTGGCAATTGGGGGGACAACCTCCTACAATGAGCAGTTCTTC.

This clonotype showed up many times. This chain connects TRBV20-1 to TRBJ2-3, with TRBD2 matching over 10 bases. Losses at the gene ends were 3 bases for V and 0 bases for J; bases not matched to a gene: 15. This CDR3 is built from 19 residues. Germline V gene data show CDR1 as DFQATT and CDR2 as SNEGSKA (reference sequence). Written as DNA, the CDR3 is TGCAGTGCTAGGGGGCTACTAGCGGGGCTTTATACTAGCACAGATACGCAGTATTTT. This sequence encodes CSARGLLAGLYTSTDTQYF.

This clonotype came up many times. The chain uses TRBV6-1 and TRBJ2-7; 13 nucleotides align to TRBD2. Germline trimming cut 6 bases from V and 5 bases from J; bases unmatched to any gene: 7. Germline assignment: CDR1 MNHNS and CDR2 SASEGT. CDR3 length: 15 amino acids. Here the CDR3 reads CASSKTSGRRDEQYF. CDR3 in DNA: TGTGCCAGCAGCAAGACTAGCGGGAGGAGGGACGAGCAGTACTTC.

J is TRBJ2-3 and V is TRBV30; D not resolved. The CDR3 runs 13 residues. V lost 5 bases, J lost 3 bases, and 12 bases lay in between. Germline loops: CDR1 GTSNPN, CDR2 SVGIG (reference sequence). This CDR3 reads CAWGLYLTDTQYF. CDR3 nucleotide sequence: TGTGCCTGGGGTCTTTATTTAACAGATACGCAGTATTTT.

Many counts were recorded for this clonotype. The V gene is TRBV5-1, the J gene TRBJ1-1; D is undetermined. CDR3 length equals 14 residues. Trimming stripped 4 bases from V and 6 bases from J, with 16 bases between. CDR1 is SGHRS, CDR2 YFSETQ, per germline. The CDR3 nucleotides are TGCGCCAGCAGCACCGGGGTATTGGCCCCTGAAGCTTTCTTT. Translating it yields CASSTGVLAPEAFF.

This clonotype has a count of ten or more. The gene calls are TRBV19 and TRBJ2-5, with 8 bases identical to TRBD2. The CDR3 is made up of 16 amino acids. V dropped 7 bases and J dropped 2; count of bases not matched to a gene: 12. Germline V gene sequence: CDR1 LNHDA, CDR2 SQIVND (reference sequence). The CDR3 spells CASTMGGAGVQETQYF. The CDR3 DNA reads TGTGCCAGTACCATGGGAGGAGCGGGGGTACAAGAGACCCAGTACTTC.

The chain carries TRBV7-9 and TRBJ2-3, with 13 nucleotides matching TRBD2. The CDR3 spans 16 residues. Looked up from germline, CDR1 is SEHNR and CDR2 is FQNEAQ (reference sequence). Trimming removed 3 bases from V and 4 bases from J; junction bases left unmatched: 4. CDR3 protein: CASSLGTSGIADTQYF. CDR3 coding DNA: TGTGCCAGCAGCTTGGGGACTAGCGGGATCGCAGATACGCAGTATTTT. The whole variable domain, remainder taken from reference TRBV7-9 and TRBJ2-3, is DTGVSQNPRHKITKRGQNVTFRCDPISEHNRLYWYRQTLGQGPEFLTYFQNEAQLEKSRLLSDRFSAERPKGSFSTLEIQRTEQGDSAMYLCASSLGTSGIADTQYFGPGTRLTVL.

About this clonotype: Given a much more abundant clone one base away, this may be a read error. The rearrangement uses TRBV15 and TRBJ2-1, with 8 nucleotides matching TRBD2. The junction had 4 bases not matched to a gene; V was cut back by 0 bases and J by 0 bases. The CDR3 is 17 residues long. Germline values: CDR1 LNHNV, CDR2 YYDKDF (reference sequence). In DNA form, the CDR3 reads TGTGCCACCAGCAGAGACGGGCTAGCGGGCTCCTACAATGAGCAGTTCTTC. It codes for CATSRDGLAGSYNEQFF.

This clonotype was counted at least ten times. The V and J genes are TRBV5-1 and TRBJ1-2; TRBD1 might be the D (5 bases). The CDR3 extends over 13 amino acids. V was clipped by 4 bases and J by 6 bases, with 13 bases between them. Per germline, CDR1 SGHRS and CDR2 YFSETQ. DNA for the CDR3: TGCGCCAGCAGCCGGGGCCTAGCACATGGCTACACCTTC. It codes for CASSRGLAHGYTF. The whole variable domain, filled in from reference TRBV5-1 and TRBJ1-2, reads KAGVTQTPRYLIKTRGQQVTLSCSPISGHRSVSWYQQTPGQGLQFLFEYFSETQRNKGNFPGRFSGRQFSNSRSEMNVSTLELGDSALYLCASSRGLAHGYTFGSGTRLTVV.

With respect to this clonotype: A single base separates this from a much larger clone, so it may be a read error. The CDR3 reads CASADLLGSYDEQFF. The CDR3, as DNA: TGCGCCAGCGCGGACTTGCTAGGCTCCTACGATGAGCAGTTCTTC. The rearrangement links TRBV5-1 to TRBJ2-1; D may be TRBD2 (5 bases). The CDR3 spans 15 residues. The germline V gene encodes CDR1 SGHRS and CDR2 YFSETQ. Full variable domain (remainder filled in from reference TRBV5-1 and TRBJ2-1): KAGVTQTPRYLIKTRGQQVTLSCSPISGHRSVSWYQQTPGQGLQFLFEYFSETQRNKGNFPGRFSGRQFSNSRSEMNVSTLELGDSALYLCASADLLGSYDEQFFGPGTRLTVL.

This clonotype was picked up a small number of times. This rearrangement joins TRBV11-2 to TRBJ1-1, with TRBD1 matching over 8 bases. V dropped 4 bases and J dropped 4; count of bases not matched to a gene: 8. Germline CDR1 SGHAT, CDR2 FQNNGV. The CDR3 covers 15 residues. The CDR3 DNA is TGTGCCAGCAGCTATTATACAGGGGGGGGCACTGAAGCTTTCTTT. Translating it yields CASSYYTGGGTEAFF.

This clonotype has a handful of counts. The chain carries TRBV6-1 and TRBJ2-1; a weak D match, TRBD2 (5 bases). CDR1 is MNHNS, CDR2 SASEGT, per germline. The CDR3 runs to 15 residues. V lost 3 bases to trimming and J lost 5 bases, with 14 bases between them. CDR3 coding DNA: TGTGCCAGCAGTGAGCGGGTCCAGGCTGACAATGAGCAGTTCTTC. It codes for CASSERVQADNEQFF.

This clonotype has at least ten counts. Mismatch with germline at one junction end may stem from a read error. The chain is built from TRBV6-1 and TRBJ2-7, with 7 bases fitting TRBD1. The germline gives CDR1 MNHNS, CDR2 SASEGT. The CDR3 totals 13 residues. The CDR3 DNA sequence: TGTGCCAGCAGGGAAGACAGGGCCTACGAGCAGTACTTC. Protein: CASREDRAYEQYF.

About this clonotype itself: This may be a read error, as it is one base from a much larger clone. DNA for the CDR3: TGTGCCACCAGCATAGCGGGGGGGCACAAGACCCAGTACTTC. It specifies CATSIAGGHKTQYF. This sequence joins TRBV15 and TRBJ2-5; 11 nucleotides match TRBD2. CDR1 LNHNV and CDR2 YYDKDF come from the germline V gene (reference sequence). V lost 4 bases to trimming and J lost 6 bases; unmatched junction nucleotides: 4. This CDR3 contains 14 residues. Using reference TRBV15 and TRBJ2-5 for the parts outside the CDR3, the full variable domain is DAMVIQNPRYQVTQFGKPVTLSCSQTLNHNVMYWYQQKSSQAPKLLFHYYDKDFNNEADTPDNFQSRRPNTSFCFLDIRSPGLGDTAMYLCATSIAGGHKTQYFGPGTRLLVL.

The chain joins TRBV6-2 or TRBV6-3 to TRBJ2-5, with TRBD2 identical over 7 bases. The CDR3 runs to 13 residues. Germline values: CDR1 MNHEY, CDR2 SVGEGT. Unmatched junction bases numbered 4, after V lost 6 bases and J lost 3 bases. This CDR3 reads CASRPSGKETQYF. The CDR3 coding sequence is TGTGCCAGCAGACCTAGCGGCAAAGAGACCCAGTACTTC.

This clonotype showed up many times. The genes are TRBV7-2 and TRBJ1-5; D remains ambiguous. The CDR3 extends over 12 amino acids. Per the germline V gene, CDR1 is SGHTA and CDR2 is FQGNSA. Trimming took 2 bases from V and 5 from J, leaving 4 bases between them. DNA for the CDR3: TGTGCCAGCAGCTTACCGGATCAGCCCCAGCATTTT. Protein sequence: CASSLPDQPQHF.